Listed below are T cell receptor beta chains from one sample, sequenced in a study of vaccination and CD4 T cells after COVID-19. TCRdb itself ran the PCR reads through MiXCR, one entry per CDR3 protein. The data hold about 19,000 distinct CDR3 sequences, with around 55% observed a single time. These receptors' antigens are unknown. The sample consisted of CD4+ T cells from blood, cultured in vitro. The receptors here all came from a human donor who had recovered from COVID-19. The CDR3 runs from the conserved cysteine through the conserved F or W. Each record gives: J gene, D gene, clone size, V gene, CDR3 protein, CDR3 DNA. The D gene is left open where the match is weak. Not every row has a clone size; where given, it reads once, few, many or a size class.

TRBJ2-1	.	.	TRBV20-1	CSASDYPGVNEQFF	TGCAGTGCTAGTGACTACCCGGGAGTCAATGAGCAGTTCTTC
TRBJ1-5	.	.	TRBV28	CASRRIRGMHF	TGTGCCAGCAGAAGGATACGGGGGATGCATTTT
TRBJ2-1	.	.	TRBV7-2	CASSLASVWAGHEQFF	TGTGCCAGCAGCTTAGCTTCAGTTTGGGCGGGCCATGAGCAGTTCTTC
TRBJ2-3	TRBD2	.	TRBV7-9	CASSLVTSGRSDTQYF	TGTGCCAGCAGCTTGGTAACTAGCGGGAGGTCGGATACGCAGTATTTT
TRBJ2-1	TRBD1	.	TRBV10-3	CAISAPGQGNERGYNEQFF	TGTGCCATCAGTGCCCCGGGACAGGGGAACGAGCGGGGTTACAATGAGCAGTTCTTC
TRBJ2-7	.	few	TRBV6-4	CASSVRGTAYEQYF	TGTGCCAGCAGTGTCCGCGGGACTGCCTACGAGCAGTACTTC
TRBJ2-5	.	.	TRBV18	CASSPQRDLAETQYF	TGTGCCAGCTCACCCCAACGGGATTTGGCCGAGACCCAGTACTTC
TRBJ2-1	.	.	TRBV6-1	CASSEGRNYNEQFF	TGTGCCAGCAGTGAGGGGAGAAACTACAATGAGCAGTTCTTC
TRBJ1-2	.	few	TRBV4-3	CASSQDRRGTRNYGYTF	TGCGCCAGCAGCCAAGATCGCCGTGGGACACGAAACTATGGCTACACCTTC
TRBJ1-5	.	.	TRBV28	CASSLRQVFQPQHF	TGTGCCAGCAGCTTGAGACAAGTTTTCCAGCCCCAGCATTTT
TRBJ1-1	.	.	TRBV7-9	CASSVPTEAFF	TGTGCCAGCTCAGTCCCGACTGAAGCTTTCTTT
TRBJ1-1	TRBD1	.	TRBV10-1	CASGEGQGATEAFF	TGCGCCAGCGGGGAGGGACAGGGGGCAACTGAAGCTTTCTTT
TRBJ2-3	.	.	TRBV30	CAWSVPLGTQYF	TGTGCCTGGAGTGTACCCCTCGGTACGCAGTATTTT
TRBJ1-2	.	few	TRBV7-9	CASSFGGSRRDYGYTF	TGTGCCAGCAGTTTTGGGGGCTCCCGAAGAGACTATGGCTACACCTTC
TRBJ2-1	.	few	TRBV7-2	CASSLDGGGSYNEQFF	TGTGCCAGCAGCTTAGACGGGGGAGGCTCCTACAATGAGCAGTTCTTC
TRBJ2-3	.	.	TRBV20-1	CSAQGEGDGTDTQYF	TGCAGTGCTCAGGGGGAGGGAGACGGCACAGATACGCAGTATTTT
TRBJ1-1	.	.	TRBV10-1	CASSGWVGTEAFF	TGCGCCAGCAGTGGATGGGTTGGGACTGAAGCTTTCTTT
TRBJ1-3	TRBD1	.	TRBV20-1	CSAGDSSGNTIYF	TGCAGTGCAGGGGACAGCTCTGGAAACACCATATATTTT
TRBJ1-1	.	.	TRBV7-8	CASSLVRTVNTEAFF	TGTGCCAGCAGCTTAGTTCGGACAGTGAACACTGAAGCTTTCTTT
TRBJ1-2	TRBD1	.	TRBV11-3	CASSLDSTGGPVSYGYTF	TGTGCCAGCAGCTTAGATTCGACAGGGGGCCCGGTTTCCTATGGCTACACCTTC
TRBJ2-4	TRBD2	.	TRBV6-5	CASSYSGGEGIQYF	TGTGCCAGCAGTTACTCGGGAGGGGAGGGCATTCAGTACTTC
TRBJ1-5	.	.	TRBV7-9	CASSTPNQPQHF	TGTGCCAGCAGCACCCCGAATCAGCCCCAGCATTTT
TRBJ1-1	.	.	TRBV7-2	CASSFAGGGANTEAFF	TGTGCCAGCAGCTTCGCGGGGGGGGGCGCGAATACTGAAGCTTTCTTT
TRBJ2-1	.	.	TRBV11-3	CASSLETGSSYNEQFF	TGTGCCAGCAGCTTAGAGACGGGATCCTCCTACAATGAGCAGTTCTTC
TRBJ2-1	.	few	TRBV15	CATSPRSPGIDEQFF	TGTGCCACCAGCCCAAGATCCCCGGGGATCGATGAGCAGTTCTTC
TRBJ2-5	.	.	TRBV4-2	CASSSGMASGGAQYF	TGTGCCAGCAGCTCAGGGATGGCGAGCGGAGGGGCCCAGTACTTC
TRBJ1-5	.	.	TRBV19	CASIGGNQPQHF	TGTGCCAGCATAGGGGGCAATCAGCCCCAGCATTTT
TRBJ1-5	.	few	TRBV27	CASCTYLCNQPQHF	TGTGCCAGCTGCACTTATTTGTGCAATCAGCCCCAGCATTTT
TRBJ2-4	.	.	TRBV6-1	CASSDPATNIQYF	TGTGCCAGCAGTGACCCCGCTACAAACATTCAGTACTTC
TRBJ1-2	TRBD1	.	TRBV5-1	CASSATGTGSRCTF	TGCGCCAGCAGCGCCACCGGGACAGGGAGTAGGTGCACCTTC
TRBJ2-7	TRBD1	few	TRBV27	CASSRTGLVSYEQYF	TGTGCCAGCAGCCGGACAGGGTTAGTATCCTACGAGCAGTACTTC
TRBJ1-1	.	.	TRBV10-2	CASSEAQGGDTEAFF	TGCGCCAGCAGTGAGGCGCAGGGAGGGGACACTGAAGCTTTCTTT
TRBJ1-2	.	.	TRBV5-4	CASSYGGSTDGYTF	TGTGCCAGCAGCTACGGGGGGAGTACGGATGGCTACACCTTC
TRBJ1-1	TRBD1	.	TRBV7-2	CASREGGVTEAFF	TGTGCCAGCCGCGAAGGGGGCGTAACTGAAGCTTTCTTT
TRBJ2-5	.	.	TRBV7-2	CASSSVGTQYF	TGTGCCAGCAGCTCGGTCGGAACCCAGTACTTC
TRBJ2-1	.	.	TRBV29-1	CSVIRQGNEQFF	TGCAGCGTTATTCGGCAAGGCAATGAGCAGTTCTTC
TRBJ1-1	TRBD1	few	TRBV5-1	CASSRTGNTEAFF	TGCGCCAGCAGCCGGACAGGGAACACTGAAGCTTTCTTT
TRBJ1-5	TRBD1	.	TRBV12-3/TRBV12-4	CASRGTGGNQPQHF	TGTGCCAGCAGGGGGACAGGGGGGAATCAGCCCCAGCATTTT
TRBJ1-1	TRBD1	.	TRBV11-3	CASSPSQGVNTEAFF	TGTGCCAGCAGCCCTTCACAGGGGGTGAACACTGAAGCTTTCTTT
TRBJ1-2	TRBD1	.	TRBV20-1	CSARVAGTGGIGYTF	TGCAGTGCTAGAGTTGCCGGGACAGGGGGAATTGGCTACACCTTC
TRBJ1-1	.	.	TRBV11-2	CASRGYVVEAFF	TGTGCCAGTAGGGGGTACGTGGTTGAAGCTTTCTTT
TRBJ1-1	.	few	TRBV19	CASSIGGAEAFF	TGTGCCAGTAGTATTGGGGGAGCTGAAGCTTTCTTT
TRBJ2-7	TRBD2	once	TRBV27	CASSPTSGSSHEQYF	TGTGCCAGCAGTCCGACTAGCGGGAGCAGCCACGAGCAGTACTTC
TRBJ1-1	.	.	TRBV30	CAWNSVMEAFF	TGTGCCTGGAACTCCGTGATGGAAGCTTTCTTT
TRBJ2-1	TRBD2	.	TRBV7-8	CASSIRRGGMTSRDNEQFF	TGTGCCAGCAGCATCCGTCGGGGGGGTATGACTAGCCGCGACAATGAGCAGTTCTTC
TRBJ2-5	TRBD2	.	TRBV2	CASRRTSGGPETQYF	TGTGCCAGCAGACGGACTAGCGGGGGGCCAGAGACCCAGTACTTC
TRBJ2-1	.	once	TRBV5-1	CASSRAVGPYNEQFF	TGCGCCAGCAGTCGGGCCGTGGGCCCCTACAATGAGCAGTTCTTC
TRBJ2-1	TRBD1	.	TRBV28	CASSPRTGGSNEQFF	TGTGCCAGCAGTCCGCGGACAGGGGGGTCGAATGAGCAGTTCTTC
TRBJ2-3	.	.	TRBV27	CASSLFGEVTDTQYF	TGTGCCAGCAGTTTATTCGGGGAAGTCACAGATACGCAGTATTTT
TRBJ1-1	.	.	TRBV12-3/TRBV12-4	CASSFPGTKTEAFF	TGTGCCAGCAGTTTTCCAGGGACAAAGACTGAAGCTTTCTTT
TRBJ2-4	.	.	TRBV11-2	CASSQPRDGNIQYF	TGTGCCAGCAGCCAGCCTCGAGACGGGAACATTCAGTACTTC
TRBJ1-4	.	.	TRBV27	CASGSRATNEKLFF	TGTGCCAGCGGCTCCCGCGCAACTAATGAAAAACTGTTTTTT
TRBJ2-7	TRBD2	.	TRBV19	CASSISGWGLAGTYEQYF	TGTGCCAGTAGTATCAGCGGTTGGGGACTAGCGGGAACCTACGAGCAGTACTTC
TRBJ2-3	.	.	TRBV30	CASYKGTQYF	TGTGCCAGCTACAAGGGTACGCAGTATTTT
TRBJ1-6	.	.	TRBV9	CASSAGPGYSPLHF	TGTGCCAGCAGCGCCGGGCCCGGTTATTCACCCCTCCACTTT